These T cell receptor beta chains were read from a single sample in a study of T-cell reconstitution after alpha-beta-depleted transplantation in children. TCRdb recomputed calls from the PCR reads with MiXCR, one row per CDR3 protein. The sample has hundreds of thousands of distinct CDR3 sequences, approximately 17% seen once. The sample here was PBMCs from the stem cell graft donor, taken from the stem cell graft. These receptor sequences come from a human donor who donated a stem cell graft to a child with acute myeloid leukemia. The CDR3 runs from the conserved cysteine through the conserved F or W. A D gene is named only where the DNA matches it firmly. Size values are once, few and many counts, or a class for expanded clones, and some rows have none.

. | TRBJ1-1 | many | TRBV20-1 | TGCAGTGCTAGTAGGGGCAGACCGAACACTGAAGCTTTCTTT | CSASRGRPNTEAFF
TRBD1 | TRBJ1-4 | . | TRBV7-6 | TGTGCCAGCAGCCCCCGGGCAGGGGGTGAAAAACTGTTTTTT | CASSPRAGGEKLFF
. | TRBJ1-5 | many | TRBV20-1 | TGCAGTGCTAGACAGGAGTATCAGCCCCAGCATTTT | CSARQEYQPQHF
. | TRBJ1-4 | few | TRBV9 | TGTGCCAGCAGCGTAGGGGCAACTAATGAAAAACTGTTTTTT | CASSVGATNEKLFF
TRBD1 | TRBJ2-1 | few | TRBV2 | TGTGCCAGCAGTGAGAAGGGGGCTCGACGCAATGAGCAGTTCTTC | CASSEKGARRNEQFF
. | TRBJ2-2 | . | TRBV10-3 | TGTGCCATCACTGAGACGGGGACCGGGGAGCTGTTTTTT | CAITETGTGELFF
TRBD1 | TRBJ1-1 | many | TRBV13 | TGTGCCAGCAGCTGGCGGGGACAGTTGGGCACTGAAGCTTTCTTT | CASSWRGQLGTEAFF
. | TRBJ2-5 | . | TRBV4-1 | TGCGCCAGCAGCCAAGTCCTCAAGCCTCAAGAGACCCAGTACTTC | CASSQVLKPQETQYF
. | TRBJ1-1 | few | TRBV12-3/TRBV12-4 | TGTGCCAGCAGAGTCCGAAGCATGAACACTGAAGCTTTCTTT | CASRVRSMNTEAFF
. | TRBJ2-2 | few | TRBV7-2 | TGTGCCAGCAGCTTAGCGTGGGGGGAGAACACCGGGGAGCTGTTTTTT | CASSLAWGENTGELFF
TRBD1 | TRBJ2-7 | few | TRBV15 | TGTGCCACCAGCAGAGCACAGGGGCCGTACGAGCAGTACTTC | CATSRAQGPYEQYF
TRBD1 | TRBJ2-7 | many | TRBV25-1 | TGTGCCAGCAGTGGGGGGACAGGGGGCTACGAGCAGTACTTC | CASSGGTGGYEQYF
. | TRBJ1-1 | many | TRBV10-3 | TGTGCCATCAGGACACTCGGGAGGGACACTGAAGCTTTCTTT | CAIRTLGRDTEAFF
TRBD2 | TRBJ2-5 | . | TRBV24-1 | TGTGCCACCAGTGACACGTTCGGACTAGCGGGGACCCAAGAGACCCAGTACTTC | CATSDTFGLAGTQETQYF
. | TRBJ2-7 | many | TRBV20-1 | TGCAGTGCTAGGCAGGGATTAAGCTACGAGCAGTACTTC | CSARQGLSYEQYF
TRBD2 | TRBJ2-3 | many | TRBV20-1 | TGCAGTGCGCAAATGGACCCTCTAGCGGGGGAGAGCACAGATACGCAGTATTTT | CSAQMDPLAGESTDTQYF
. | TRBJ2-5 | . | TRBV30 | TGTGCCTGGAGTACTACAGGGCAAGAGACCCAGTACTTC | CAWSTTGQETQYF
. | TRBJ1-4 | once | TRBV7-9 | TGTGCCAGCAGCGCCCCGGGCCTGGGGACTAATGAAAAACTGTTTTTT | CASSAPGLGTNEKLFF
. | TRBJ1-1 | few | TRBV11-2 | TGTGCCAGCAGCTTAGAAAAGGACACTGAAGCTTTCTTT | CASSLEKDTEAFF
. | TRBJ2-3 | many | TRBV5-1 | TGCGCCAGCAGCCGCGACCCGGGAACCTCACGCACAGATACGCAGTATTTT | CASSRDPGTSRTDTQYF
TRBD1 | TRBJ2-4 | many | TRBV6-5 | TGTGCCAGTAGGGACAGGGGGGCCAAAAACATTCAGTACTTC | CASRDRGAKNIQYF
. | TRBJ1-2 | few | TRBV16 | TGTGCCAGCAGCCAACGCAGACAGGAAAACTATGGCTACACCTTC | CASSQRRQENYGYTF
. | TRBJ1-5 | few | TRBV5-1 | TGCGCCAGCAGCTTGGAAGAGGGTATTCAGCCCCAGCATTTT | CASSLEEGIQPQHF
TRBD1 | TRBJ1-2 | many | TRBV20-1 | TGCACCCCAGGACAGGACAACTATGGCTACACCTTC | CTPGQDNYGYTF
TRBD2 | TRBJ2-3 | . | TRBV7-3 | TGTGCCAGCAGCTTAACCCCTTTTTGGCGGGGGGTTGCAGATACGCAGTATTTT | CASSLTPFWRGVADTQYF
TRBD1 | TRBJ1-2 | . | TRBV5-1 | TGCGCCAGCAGCGCCCAATGGGACAGGAACCTCTATGGCTACACCTTC | CASSAQWDRNLYGYTF
. | TRBJ2-2 | . | TRBV25-1 | TGTGCCAGCAGCCTCAGTACCGATATGAACACCGGGGAGCTGTTTTTT | CASSLSTDMNTGELFF
. | TRBJ2-1 | few | TRBV6-2/TRBV6-3 | TGTGCCAGCAGTTCGACGGCTGAGCAGTTCTTC | CASSSTAEQFF
. | TRBJ2-3 | . | TRBV7-2 | TGTGCCAGCAGCGGGCCACCGGGACTCCACACAGATACGCAGTATTTT | CASSGPPGLHTDTQYF
. | TRBJ2-1 | . | TRBV3-1 | TGTGCCAGCAGCCAAAACCCAAACAATGAGCAGTTCTTC | CASSQNPNNEQFF
. | TRBJ1-1 | many | TRBV5-6 | TGTGCCAGCAGCTTGAAGGAGGGACGCCGGGGCGGAAACACTGAAGCTTTCTTT | CASSLKEGRRGGNTEAFF
TRBD1 | TRBJ2-4 | . | TRBV28 | TGTGCCAGCACCAATAGGCCAGGGGGTATTCAGTACTTC | CASTNRPGGIQYF
. | TRBJ2-2 | . | TRBV9 | TGTGCCAGCAGCGTAGCCGGCGGGGAGCTGTTTTTT | CASSVAGGELFF
TRBD1 | TRBJ2-5 | many | TRBV20-1 | TGCAGTGCTAAAATAGGGACAGGACAAGAGACCCAGTACTTC | CSAKIGTGQETQYF
. | TRBJ1-4 | . | TRBV12-3/TRBV12-4 | TGTGCCAGCAGTCGACAGGCTGAAAAACTGTTTTTT | CASSRQAEKLFF
. | TRBJ2-7 | . | TRBV27 | TGTGCCAGCAGTTTTAGCCCAGGGGGGGAGCAGTACTTC | CASSFSPGGEQYF